The clone carrying this TCR beta chain has just one count. The germline V gene has CDR1 MNHNY and CDR2 SVGAGI (reference sequence). The CDR3 is 12 amino acids. Trimming shortened V by 5 bases and J by 6 bases, and 7 bases separated the two germline ends. The data were obtained in a study of T cell changes during pregnancy in multiple sclerosis. Sequencing used immunoSEQ multiplex PCR; TCRdb keeps in-frame clones, though not all of them. The table includes nearly 25,000 clones, more than 75% detected once. The TCR sequence derives from a female donor in good health, enrolled as a control in a pregnancy study. Sequenced material: CD4+ T cells from peripheral blood mononuclear cells, taken in the first trimester of pregnancy. The chain combines TRBV6-6 with TRBJ2-2; D gene unclear. The CDR3, as DNA: TGTGCCAGCAGTAATACACCCGGGGAGCTGTTTTTT. It yields the protein CASSNTPGELFF.